These 23 T cell receptor beta chains were sequenced from one sample in a study of T cell responses to AZD1222 COVID-19 vaccine. Assay used: immunoSEQ multiplex PCR; TCRdb lists only in-frame clones, some missing. Here the sample spans roughly 150,000 clones, roughly 90% being singletons. This sample comprised peripheral blood, obtained on day 0 of AZD1222 vaccination. The receptors stem from an adult in good health.

The CDR3: CASSQRTGVGSYNEQFF. CDR3 sequence (DNA): TGCGCCAGCAGCCAACGGACAGGGGTAGGGTCCTACAATGAGCAGTTCTTC. V is TRBV4-1 and J is TRBJ2-1, with TRBD1 matching over 9 bases. The CDR3 contains 17 residues. Germline values: CDR1 MGHRA, CDR2 YSYEKL. V shed 2 bases, J shed 1 base, and the junction held 6 bases outside the gene matches.

The chain combines TRBV5-1 with TRBJ2-1, with TRBD1 identical over 7 bases. With 4 bases clipped from V and 3 bases from J, the junction kept 7 bases outside the gene matches. Looked up from germline, CDR1 is SGHRS and CDR2 is YFSETQ. This CDR3 is 15 amino acids long. The CDR3 protein is CASSGNRGNYNEQFF. In DNA form, the CDR3 reads TGCGCCAGCAGCGGAAACAGGGGAAACTACAATGAGCAGTTCTTC.

This sequence joins TRBV28 and TRBJ1-2; no clear D gene. Germline CDR1 and CDR2: MDHEN and SYDVKM. The V end was cut by 5 bases, the J end by 0 bases, with 7 bases between. The CDR3 spans 13 residues. This chain's CDR3 is CASSTAPNYGYTF. CDR3 bases: TGTGCCAGCAGTACAGCTCCTAACTATGGCTACACCTTC.

The table lists this clone with a count of one. The chain combines TRBV5-1 with TRBJ1-2, with 8 bases identical to TRBD1. Trimming cost V 4 bases and J 0 bases; bases outside gene matches: 2. Germline values: CDR1 SGHRS, CDR2 YFSETQ. This CDR3 spans 14 amino acids. The DNA of the CDR3 is TGCGCCAGCAGCCAACAGGGGGCTAACTATGGCTACACCTTC. Its protein is CASSQQGANYGYTF.

This chain uses TRBV19 with TRBJ1-1; no firm D call. In germline, CDR1 is LNHDA, CDR2 SQIVND (reference sequence). V was trimmed by 2 bases and J by 0 bases, leaving 7 bases between them. The CDR3 contains 14 residues. The CDR3 DNA follows: TGTGCCAGTAGTATACCTTCAATGAACACTGAAGCTTTCTTT. The encoded protein is CASSIPSMNTEAFF.

This sequence joins TRBV15 and TRBJ2-5, with D unresolved. The V gene lost 1 base and the J gene lost 2 bases, with 8 bases spanning the gap. The CDR3 has 14 amino acids. The germline V gene has CDR1 LNHNV and CDR2 YYDKDF (reference sequence). CDR3 sequence reads: CATSRGTEQETQYF. CDR3 bases: TGTGCCACCAGCAGAGGAACGGAACAAGAGACCCAGTACTTC.

The chain joins TRBV4-2 to TRBJ2-4, with D perhaps given as TRBD1 or TRBD2 (5 bases each). Germline V gene data show CDR1 as LGHNA and CDR2 as YNFKEQ. The CDR3 spans 16 residues. The V end lost 0 bases, the J end lost 0 bases, and 9 bases lay between the germline ends. CDR3 nucleotides: TGTGCCAGCAGCCAAGAGGGGACCATAGCCAAAAACATTCAGTACTTC. This translates into CASSQEGTIAKNIQYF.

This chain connects TRBV19 to TRBJ1-2; 9 nucleotides match TRBD1. This CDR3 has 15 residues. Germline CDR1 and CDR2: LNHDA and SQIVND (reference sequence). V gave up 8 bases and J gave up 7 bases; unmatched junction bases: 14. The CDR3 DNA reads as TGTGCCAGTGGCGGGACAGGGTCCCCACTAAGTGGCTACACCTTC. Amino acids: CASGGTGSPLSGYTF.

The chain couples TRBV5-6 to TRBJ1-2; no clear D gene. V gave up 3 bases and J gave up 6 bases, with 9 bases separating them. The CDR3 extends over 12 amino acids. The germline gives CDR1 SGHDT, CDR2 YYEEEE. The CDR3 nucleotides read TGTGCCAGCAGCTGGACTGCGGATGGCTACACCTTC. It encodes CASSWTADGYTF.

This clone was recorded only once. V usage is TRBV5-5 and J usage is TRBJ1-5; a possible D gene is TRBD1 (5 bases). V dropped 2 bases and J dropped 7 bases, with 10 bases sitting between them. The length of the CDR3 is 13 residues. CDR1 is SGHKS and CDR2 is YYEKEE in the germline V gene (reference sequence). DNA for the CDR3: TGTGCCAGCAGCTTAGACAGTGTCCAGCCCCAGCATTTT. Translation: CASSLDSVQPQHF.

The genes are TRBV27 and TRBJ2-7; no definite D call. Trimming removed 2 bases at V and 6 bases at J, with 11 bases between. CDR1 is MNHEY, CDR2 SMNVEV, per germline (reference sequence). The CDR3 totals 13 residues. The CDR3: CASSLRPLSEQYF. The CDR3 DNA is TGTGCCAGCAGTTTAAGGCCCCTTTCCGAGCAGTACTTC.

V gene TRBV30 combines with J gene TRBJ2-1; tentative D call: TRBD2 (6 bases). The CDR3 is made up of 16 amino acids. Germline V lookup: CDR1 GTSNPN, CDR2 SVGIG (reference sequence). V was clipped by 0 bases and J by 0 bases, with 12 bases between them. The CDR3 DNA reads TGTGCCTGGAGTGTACAACGCGGGAACTCCTACAATGAGCAGTTCTTC. Amino acid sequence: CAWSVQRGNSYNEQFF.

The genes are TRBV28 and TRBJ2-3; TRBD2 agrees at 9 bases. Germline assignment: CDR1 MDHEN and CDR2 SYDVKM. This CDR3 is built from 17 residues. With 7 bases clipped from V and 4 bases from J, the junction kept 15 bases outside the gene matches. In nucleotides, the CDR3 is TGTGCCAGCATAGGGCTTCGCTACGGGACTAGCCCAGATACGCAGTATTTT. Protein: CASIGLRYGTSPDTQYF.

The rearrangement uses TRBV7-9 and TRBJ1-2, with D possibly TRBD1 on 5 matching bases. V shed 3 bases and J shed 1 base, with 15 bases lying between them. The CDR3 has 16 residues. Germline CDR1 and CDR2: SEHNR and FQNEAQ (reference sequence). The CDR3 DNA reads as TGTGCCAGCAGCTTGGGGCGGTTAGGAAGTAACTATGGCTACACCTTC. Its translation: CASSLGRLGSNYGYTF. Variable domain in full (rest from reference TRBV7-9 and TRBJ1-2): DTGVSQNPRHKITKRGQNVTFRCDPISEHNRLYWYRQTLGQGPEFLTYFQNEAQLEKSRLLSDRFSAERPKGSFSTLEIQRTEQGDSAMYLCASSLGRLGSNYGYTFGSGTRLTVV.

The V call is TRBV19, the J call TRBJ2-2; tentative D call: TRBD1 (6 bases). Germline CDR1 is LNHDA and CDR2 is SQIVND (reference sequence). Deletions cut 6 bases from V and 6 bases from J, with 17 bases between. The CDR3 consists of 15 residues. The CDR3 loop reads CASSIQGWQAGELFF. CDR3 sequence (DNA): TGTGCCAGTAGCATACAGGGATGGCAGGCCGGGGAGCTGTTTTTT.

This clone was counted only a few times. J is TRBJ2-7 and V is TRBV5-1, with D perhaps TRBD1 or TRBD2 (5 bases each). The CDR3 totals 14 residues. Germline CDR1 is SGHRS and CDR2 is YFSETQ. Trimming stripped 0 bases from V and 6 bases from J, with 13 bases between. The CDR3 coding sequence is TGCGCCAGCAGCTTGGAAACGGGGCGCGGCGAGCAGTACTTC. It is translated as CASSLETGRGEQYF. The variable domain in full, completed from reference TRBV5-1 and TRBJ2-7, reads KAGVTQTPRYLIKTRGQQVTLSCSPISGHRSVSWYQQTPGQGLQFLFEYFSETQRNKGNFPGRFSGRQFSNSRSEMNVSTLELGDSALYLCASSLETGRGEQYFGPGTRLTVT.

This clone has only one observation. This rearrangement joins TRBV19 to TRBJ1-4; D is uncertain. Germline CDR1 is LNHDA and CDR2 is SQIVND (reference sequence). The length of the CDR3 is 12 residues. V shed 9 bases and J shed 4 bases, with 9 bases lying between them. DNA of the CDR3: TGTGCCAGCCAAACGATTAATGAAAAACTGTTTTTT. As protein: CASQTINEKLFF.

The chain carries TRBV3-1 (or the pseudogene TRBV3-2) and TRBJ1-5; D perhaps matches TRBD1 (5 bases). From germline, CDR1 is LGHDT and CDR2 YNNKEL (reference sequence). V was pared by 2 bases and J by 7 bases, with 12 bases between. The length of the CDR3 is 14 residues. CDR3 in amino acids: CASSQSSGRQPQHF. The CDR3 DNA sequence: TGTGCCAGCAGCCAATCATCAGGGAGACAGCCCCAGCATTTT.

The chain employs TRBV4-2 and TRBJ2-7; 10 bases are shared with TRBD2. The junction had 17 bases not matched to a gene; V was cut back by 4 bases and J by 2 bases. The germline V gene has CDR1 LGHNA and CDR2 YNFKEQ. This CDR3 region has 19 residues. The CDR3 region is CASSPDHIAGTSATYEQYF. CDR3 coding DNA: TGTGCCAGCAGCCCGGACCATATAGCCGGGACTAGCGCTACCTACGAGCAGTACTTC.

This sequence joins TRBV3-1 (or the pseudogene TRBV3-2) and TRBJ2-5; perhaps TRBD2 as D (6 bases). Germline V gene sequence: CDR1 LGHDT, CDR2 YNNKEL (reference sequence). CDR3 length: 15 amino acids. Trimming removed 4 bases from V and 5 bases from J, with 17 bases in between. The CDR3 reads CASSRPGLGGETQYF. The CDR3, as DNA: TGTGCCAGCAGCCGCCCGGGACTCGGAGGGGAGACCCAGTACTTC.

The chain carries TRBV6-5 and TRBJ2-1; 11 bases align to TRBD2. The CDR3 length is 15 residues. Germline V gene lookup returns CDR1 MNHEY and CDR2 SVGAGI. Germline trimming cut 6 bases from V and 7 bases from J; bases unmatched to any gene: 8. CDR3 region: CASRTTSGSMNEQFF. Written as DNA, the CDR3 is TGTGCCAGCAGGACAACTAGCGGGAGTATGAATGAGCAGTTCTTC.

The genes are TRBV10-2 and TRBJ1-4; 9 bases fit TRBD1. The CDR3 has 16 amino acids. The V gene end was trimmed by 2 bases and the J gene end by 7 bases; junction bases not matched to a gene: 8. In germline, CDR1 is WSHSY, CDR2 SAAADI. The CDR3 bases are TGCGCCAGCAGTGAGACAGGGGGCAGGTTCAGTGAAAAACTGTTTTTT. Amino acid sequence: CASSETGGRFSEKLFF.

The V gene is TRBV12-5, the J gene TRBJ2-7; possible D gene TRBD1, 6 bases. The CDR3 totals 13 residues. V lost 6 bases, J lost 1 base, and 10 bases lay in between. From germline, CDR1 is LGHNT and CDR2 FRNRAP. The CDR3 sequence is CASGRDTSYEQYF. The CDR3 nucleotides read TGTGCTAGTGGGAGGGACACTTCCTACGAGCAGTACTTC.